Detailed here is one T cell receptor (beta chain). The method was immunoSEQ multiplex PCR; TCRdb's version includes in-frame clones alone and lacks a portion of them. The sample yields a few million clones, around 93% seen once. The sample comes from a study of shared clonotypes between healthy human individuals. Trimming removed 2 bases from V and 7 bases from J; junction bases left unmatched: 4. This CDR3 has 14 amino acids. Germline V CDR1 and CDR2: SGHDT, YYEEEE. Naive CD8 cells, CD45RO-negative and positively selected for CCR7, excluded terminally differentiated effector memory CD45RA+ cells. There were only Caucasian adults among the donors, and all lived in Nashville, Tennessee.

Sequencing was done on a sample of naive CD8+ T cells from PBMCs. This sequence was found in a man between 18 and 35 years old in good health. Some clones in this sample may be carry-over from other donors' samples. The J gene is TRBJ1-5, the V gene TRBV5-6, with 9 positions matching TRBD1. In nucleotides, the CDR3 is TGTGCCAGCAGCTTCCGGGACAGGGAACAGCCCCAGCATTTT. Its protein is CASSFRDREQPQHF.